What follows are 11 T cell receptor beta chains derived from one specimen sequenced in a study. TCRdb reprocessed the RT-PCR reads via MiXCR and lists one record per CDR3 protein. The repertoire holds more than 550,000 distinct CDR3 sequences, with 13% to 15% as singletons. Sequenced sample: memory CD4+ T cells from blood. These receptors were collected from a female donor in good health, serving as a healthy control.

The genes are TRBV20-1 and TRBJ2-7, with TRBD2 matching 15 bases. Germline V gene data show CDR1 as DFQATT and CDR2 as SNEGSKA (reference sequence). Trimming cost V 1 base and J 6 bases; bases outside gene matches: 7. CDR3 size: 16 residues. The CDR3 loop is CSARAGTSGRLAEQYF. In DNA, the CDR3 is TGCAGTGCTAGAGCCGGGACTAGCGGGAGGCTGGCCGAGCAGTACTTC.

V and J are TRBV6-2 or TRBV6-3 and TRBJ1-2; D gene ambiguous. The V and J ends lost 5 bases and 6 bases respectively, with 25 bases between them. From germline, CDR1 is MNHEY and CDR2 SVGEGT. This CDR3 comprises 17 residues. This CDR3 reads CASSPIRETGAGDGYTF. In DNA, the CDR3 is TGTGCCAGCAGTCCAATTCGGGAGACGGGCGCGGGAGATGGCTACACCTTC.

The chain couples TRBV12-3 or TRBV12-4 to TRBJ1-2; D possibly corresponds to TRBD1 (5 bases). V gave up 2 bases and J gave up 0 bases, with 16 bases separating them. This CDR3 is built from 17 residues. The CDR3 here is CASSLNARGAPNYGYTF. The CDR3 nucleotides are TGTGCCAGCAGTTTAAACGCCCGAGGGGCACCTAACTATGGCTACACCTTC.

A note on this clonotype: One end of the junction is discordant with germline, which a read error may explain. This sequence joins TRBV7-7 and TRBJ1-5; D is uncertain. CDR1 is SSHAT and CDR2 is FNYEAQ in the germline V gene (reference sequence). The CDR3 sequence is 17 residues long. The CDR3 DNA reads TGTGCTAGCAGCTTAGCCGGCCCTGACCGGAGCAATCAGCCCCAGCATTTT. Amino acid sequence: CASSLAGPDRSNQPQHF. Full variable domain (rest looked up from reference TRBV7-7 and TRBJ1-5): GAGVSQSPRYKVTKRGQDVTLRCDPISSHATLYWYQQALGQGPEFLTYFNYEAQPDKSGLPSDRFSAERPEGSISTLTIQRTEQRDSAMYRCASSLAGPDRSNQPQHFGDGTRLSIL.

The table lists this clonotype with a few counts. The CDR3 loop is CASSNGERGFTDTQYF. Here the CDR3 DNA reads TGTGCCAGCAGCAACGGAGAGCGGGGGTTCACAGATACGCAGTATTTT. The chain combines TRBV28 with TRBJ2-3; TRBD2 aligns across 8 bases. Losses at the gene ends were 6 bases for V and 2 bases for J; bases not matched to a gene: 10. The CDR3 sequence is 16 residues long. Germline loops: CDR1 MDHEN, CDR2 SYDVKM.

The table lists this clonotype with a few counts. The chain joins TRBV10-3 to TRBJ1-2; weak D call: TRBD1 (5 bases). This CDR3 is 12 amino acids long. Trimming removed 3 bases at V and 10 bases at J, with 12 bases between. Germline V gene data show CDR1 as ENHRY and CDR2 as SYGVKD. The CDR3 DNA reads as TGTGCCATCAGTGAAGGGACGACGGACTACACCTTC. Its protein is CAISEGTTDYTF.

The chain uses TRBV28 and TRBJ2-7; D is unclear. Trimming took off 6 bases at V and 2 bases at J, with 17 bases between the two ends. Germline lookup yields CDR1 MDHEN and CDR2 SYDVKM. This CDR3 has 15 amino acids. The CDR3 sequence is CASSRPALQAYEQYF. The CDR3 coding sequence is TGTGCCAGCAGCAGACCCGCTCTGCAGGCCTACGAGCAGTACTTC.

This clonotype was found a few times. V usage is TRBV20-1 and J usage is TRBJ1-5; D is undetermined. This CDR3 comprises 15 residues. Trimming took 1 base from V and 3 from J, leaving 13 bases between them. CDR1 and CDR2 from the germline V gene are DFQATT and SNEGSKA (reference sequence). The CDR3 DNA follows: TGCAGTGCTAGAGGGCACCTCGGCGCCAATCAGCCCCAGCATTTT. Protein: CSARGHLGANQPQHF.

This clonotype was observed a handful of times. The chain carries TRBV7-9 and TRBJ1-5; a weak D match, TRBD1 (5 bases). The CDR3 is made up of 13 amino acids. Trimming pared 5 bases from V and 9 bases from J, leaving 14 bases between. From germline, CDR1 is SEHNR and CDR2 FQNEAQ (reference sequence). Here the CDR3 reads CASSPGGDWPQHF. Written as DNA, the CDR3 is TGTGCCAGCAGCCCTGGGGGGGATTGGCCCCAGCATTTT.

This sequence joins TRBV28 and TRBJ2-1; 9 nucleotides line up with TRBD2. Germline V gene sequence: CDR1 MDHEN, CDR2 SYDVKM. Trimming removed 7 bases from V and 5 bases from J; junction bases left unmatched: 15. This CDR3 is 17 amino acids long. The CDR3 loop reads CASKSSSGTSLDNEQFF. The CDR3 nucleotides are TGTGCCAGCAAATCAAGTTCCGGGACTAGCCTTGACAATGAGCAGTTCTTC.

The CDR3 is CASARGDQPQHF. CDR3 sequence (DNA): TGTGCCAGCGCCAGGGGGGATCAGCCCCAGCATTTT. This chain uses TRBV28 with TRBJ1-5, with 7 nucleotides matching TRBD1. Germline V gives CDR1 MDHEN, CDR2 SYDVKM. This CDR3 has 12 amino acids. Germline trimming cut 8 bases from V and 5 bases from J; bases unmatched to any gene: 3.